Listed below are T cell receptor beta chains from one sample, sequenced in a study of blood T cell repertoires in COVID-19. Sequencing used immunoSEQ multiplex PCR; TCRdb keeps in-frame clones, though not all of them. The table has 350,000 to 400,000 clones, 89% seen once. Sequencing used peripheral blood. The receptors come from a woman aged 30 to 39 with COVID-19, enrolled during active disease. Each CDR3 is given with its conserved first and last residue. A D gene is named only where the DNA matches it firmly. Size is stated for part of the rows, as once, few or many counts, or as a class when the clone is expanded.

>NA|TRBJ1-1|TRBD1|TRBV5-4
CASSREGARPEAFF
TGTGCCAGCAGCCGGGAGGGGGCGCGCCCTGAAGCTTTCTTT
>NA|TRBJ2-7|TRBD2|TRBV7-2
CASSLETSGGRGQYF
TGTGCCAGCAGCTTAGAGACTAGCGGGGGGAGGGGGCAGTACTTC
>NA|TRBJ2-3|NA|TRBV6-4
CASSAAPPGASTDTQYF
TGTGCCAGCAGTGCCGCCCCCCCAGGGGCCAGCACAGATACGCAGTATTTT
>NA|TRBJ2-7|TRBD2|TRBV2
CASRTGGPDYEQYF
TGTGCCAGCAGGACGGGGGGGCCTGACTACGAGCAGTACTTC
>NA|TRBJ2-1|NA|TRBV19
CASSGAGTNEQFF
TGTGCCAGTAGTGGGGCGGGGACCAATGAGCAGTTCTTC
>NA|TRBJ2-3|NA|TRBV4-1
CASSQATGLQYF
TGCGCCAGCAGCCAAGCTACAGGGTTGCAGTATTTT
>once|TRBJ2-7|NA|TRBV7-8
CASSLWVADRRYEQYF
TGTGCCAGCAGCTTATGGGTGGCCGACAGGCGGTACGAGCAGTACTTC
>NA|TRBJ1-2|NA|TRBV6-5
CASSYSRQGTWGYTF
TGTGCCAGCAGTTACTCGCGGCAGGGGACGTGGGGCTACACCTTC
>NA|TRBJ1-6|NA|TRBV9
CASSTETGSNSPLHF
TGTGCCAGCAGCACCGAGACAGGCTCTAATTCACCCCTCCACTTT
>NA|TRBJ2-2|TRBD2|TRBV4-3
CASRFSGGPGELFF
TGCGCCAGCAGGTTTAGCGGGGGCCCGGGGGAGCTGTTTTTT
>NA|TRBJ1-1|TRBD1|TRBV5-1
CASSLAGTAEAFF
TGCGCCAGCAGCTTAGCCGGGACAGCTGAAGCTTTCTTT
>once|TRBJ1-2|NA|TRBV28
CASSQADYGYTF
TGTGCCAGCAGTCAGGCCGACTATGGCTACACCTTC
>NA|TRBJ1-2|TRBD1|TRBV3-1/TRBV3-2
CASSQVVDRVRYTF
TGTGCCAGCAGCCAAGTCGTCGACAGGGTGAGGTACACCTTC
>few|TRBJ2-7|NA|TRBV4-2
CASSQDLYEQYF
TGTGCCAGCAGCCAAGATCTCTACGAGCAGTACTTC
>NA|TRBJ2-7|TRBD1|TRBV5-1
CASSFSGTGASYEQYF
TGCGCCAGCAGCTTCTCCGGGACAGGGGCGTCCTACGAGCAGTACTTC
>NA|TRBJ2-3|NA|TRBV21-1
CASSANGLAGGPGTDTQYF
TGTGCCAGCAGCGCCAATGGACTAGCGGGAGGGCCAGGCACAGATACGCAGTATTTT
>NA|TRBJ2-3|NA|TRBV12-5
CASGLWEDLQYF
TGTGCTAGTGGTTTGTGGGAGGACCTCCAGTATTTT
>NA|TRBJ2-1|TRBD2|TRBV7-2
CASSLVGVAGGEQFF
TGTGCCAGCAGCTTAGTTGGGGTAGCGGGAGGAGAGCAGTTCTTC
>NA|TRBJ1-1|TRBD1|TRBV30
CAWNLQPGGWDTEAFF
TGTGCCTGGAACCTACAACCAGGGGGCTGGGACACTGAAGCTTTCTTT
>NA|TRBJ2-5|NA|TRBV6-1
CASSERRGRGTETQYF
TGTGCCAGCAGTGAAAGGCGGGGGCGGGGGACAGAGACCCAGTACTTC
>NA|TRBJ2-7|TRBD1|TRBV29-1
CSVKGQDNSYEQYF
TGCAGCGTTAAGGGACAGGACAACTCCTACGAGCAGTACTTC
>NA|TRBJ2-5|NA|TRBV25-1
CASSGSGQETQYF
TGTGCCAGCAGTGGATCAGGTCAAGAGACCCAGTACTTC
>NA|TRBJ1-3|NA|TRBV4-1
CASSQDDRDSSGNTIYF
TGCGCCAGCAGCCAAGATGATCGGGATAGCTCTGGAAACACCATATATTTT
>few|TRBJ2-7|NA|TRBV10-3
CAIRSRDIAHEQYF
TGTGCCATCAGGTCCCGGGACATAGCCCACGAGCAGTACTTC
>NA|TRBJ2-2|TRBD2|TRBV7-7
CASSLAAGGDTGELFF
TGTGCTAGCAGCTTAGCGGCGGGGGGCGACACCGGGGAGCTGTTTTTT
>NA|TRBJ1-2|NA|TRBV9
CASSAQQGAASGYTF
TGTGCCAGCAGCGCCCAACAGGGAGCAGCTAGTGGCTACACCTTC
>NA|TRBJ2-2|NA|TRBV21-1
CASSKSSGVSRYTGELFF
TGTGCCAGCAGCAAGTCGTCAGGGGTTTCAAGATACACCGGGGAGCTGTTTTTT
>once|TRBJ1-3|NA|TRBV6-5
CASSYAQGSGNTIYF
TGTGCCAGCAGTTACGCACAGGGATCTGGAAACACCATATATTTT
>NA|TRBJ2-1|NA|TRBV7-6
CASSLLPGWTEEQFF
TGTGCCAGCAGCTTACTCCCAGGGTGGACGGAAGAGCAGTTCTTC
>NA|TRBJ1-2|NA|TRBV3-1/TRBV3-2
CASSQGQAYGYTF
TGTGCCAGCAGCCAAGGGCAGGCGTATGGCTACACCTTC
>NA|TRBJ1-4|NA|TRBV4-3
CASSQEVYLGAETNEKLFF
TGCGCCAGCAGCCAAGAGGTTTATTTGGGGGCGGAAACTAATGAAAAACTGTTTTTT
>NA|TRBJ1-3|NA|TRBV14
CASSQGQRDTIYF
TGTGCCAGCAGCCAAGGACAGAGAGACACCATATATTTT
>NA|TRBJ2-1|NA|TRBV10-3
CAIRGLVDEQFF
TGTGCCATCAGAGGACTTGTCGATGAGCAGTTCTTC
>NA|TRBJ1-2|NA|TRBV4-1
CASSQVLGGARNYGYTF
TGCGCCAGCAGCCAAGTCCTAGGGGGGGCGAGGAACTATGGCTACACCTTC
>NA|TRBJ2-2|TRBD2|TRBV7-9
CASSGMGLAGEWNTGELFF
TGTGCCAGCAGCGGCATGGGACTAGCGGGAGAATGGAACACCGGGGAGCTGTTTTTT